The text below deals with one T cell receptor beta chain. The data were taken from a study of blood T cell repertoires in COVID-19. Study-wide background: The United States, Italy and Spain provided the acute and convalescent COVID-19 samples. Sources were T cells, B-cell-depleted T cells, or PBMCs; the material itself was cDNA or gDNA.

Under the authors' procedure: Nucleated cell number was recorded as an estimate derived from reference gene primer amplification. TCRdb's table, derived via immunoSEQ multiplex PCR, lists solely in-frame clones and lacks some. The V and J calls and clone size come from that table; D and trimming were worked out from the DNA. This table holds approximately 85,000 clones, about 90% found once. The V and J ends lost 0 bases and 7 bases respectively, with 19 bases between them. CDR3 size: 17 residues. Per germline, CDR1 MGHRA and CDR2 YSYEKL. The V and J genes are TRBV4-1 and TRBJ2-1, with a possible D match to TRBD1 (5 bases). This TCR was recovered from a woman between 50 and 59 years old in a cohort sampled during active COVID-19. The sequenced material came from peripheral blood. This chain's CDR3 is CASSQENPGSLKNEQFF. The CDR3 bases are TGCGCCAGCAGCCAAGAAAATCCAGGGTCACTTAAAAATGAGCAGTTCTTC.